The clone carrying this TCR beta chain was observed a handful of times. Its cognate antigen is unknown. The CDR3 runs 14 residues. Germline values: CDR1 GTSNPN, CDR2 SVGIG (reference sequence). V gave up 0 bases and J gave up 5 bases, with 11 bases separating them. Amplified TCR beta CDR3 regions derived from RNA transcripts. First-round RT-PCR with HTBI primers amplified the TCR CDR3 region. TCRdb processed the multiplex PCR reads anew with MiXCR; each CDR3 protein has one entry. This repertoire shows around 690,000 distinct CDR3 sequences, under 25% found once; its top ten account for about 35%. Orbital computed tomography and thyroid ultrasound, together with serum TRAb and thyroxine and clinical symptoms, were used for diagnoses. This sample is drawn from a study of T cells in Graves' hyperthyroidism and ophthalmopathy. Overall study results and limits: In validation, the model predicted ophthalmopathy. These predictions came a median about 6.5 months before onset. Appearing also in blood were most of the thyroid clonotypes expanded above 0.001.

Sequenced sample: blood. This receptor was obtained from a man aged 30-40 years with Graves' ophthalmopathy. The chain couples TRBV30 to TRBJ2-4; D remains ambiguous. The DNA for the CDR3 is TGTGCCTGGAGTGTTCACGGCACCGAAAACATTCAGTACTTC. Amino acid sequence: CAWSVHGTENIQYF. The variable domain in full, completed from reference TRBV30 and TRBJ2-4, reads SQTIHQWPATLVQPVGSPLSLECTVEGTSNPNLYWYRQAAGRGLQLLFYSVGIGQISSEVPQNLSASRPQDRQFILSSKKLLLSDSGFYLCAWSVHGTENIQYFGAGTRLSVL.